This T cell receptor beta chain was identified during a study of beta chain features in type 1 diabetes. Whole-study findings and limits: People with Type 1 diabetes carried modestly yet significantly shorter TCRB CDR3s in all four CD4+ subsets.

This clone was counted between two and nine times. Its antigen is still unknown. Expressed TCRB transcripts were sequenced because the entire RNA isolate underwent reverse transcription. Clones were sequenced by immunoSEQ multiplex PCR, and TCRdb holds only the in-frame ones, with some missing. The sample carries 120,000 or so clones, 17% recorded once. This CDR3 spans 14 amino acids. Germline V CDR1 and CDR2: KGHSH, LQKENI. Trimming pared 3 bases from V and 2 bases from J, leaving 11 bases between. The chain couples TRBV18 to TRBJ2-7; no clear D. Material for sequencing was central memory CD4+ T cells from blood. The receptor was isolated from a man aged 18 to 29 with type 1 diabetes. CDR3 protein: CASSPTVATYEQYF. CDR3 coding DNA: TGTGCCAGCTCACCCACCGTGGCGACCTACGAGCAGTACTTC.